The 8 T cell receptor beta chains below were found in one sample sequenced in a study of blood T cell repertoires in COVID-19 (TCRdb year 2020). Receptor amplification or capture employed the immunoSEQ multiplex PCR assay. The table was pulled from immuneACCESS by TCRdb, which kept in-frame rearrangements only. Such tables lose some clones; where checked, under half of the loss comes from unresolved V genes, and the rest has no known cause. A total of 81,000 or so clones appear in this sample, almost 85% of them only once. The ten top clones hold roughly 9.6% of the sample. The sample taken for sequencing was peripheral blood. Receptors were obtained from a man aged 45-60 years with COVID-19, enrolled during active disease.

CDR3 residues: CASSKRLAGGLGEQYF. The CDR3 DNA sequence: TGTGCCAGCAGTAAGAGGTTAGCGGGAGGATTGGGCGAGCAGTACTTC. The J gene is TRBJ2-7, the V gene TRBV6-2 or TRBV6-3; the match to TRBD2 covers 10 bases. CDR1 and CDR2 from the germline V gene are MNHEY and SVGEGT. V was clipped by 5 bases and J by 6 bases; unmatched bases: 13. The CDR3 covers 16 residues.

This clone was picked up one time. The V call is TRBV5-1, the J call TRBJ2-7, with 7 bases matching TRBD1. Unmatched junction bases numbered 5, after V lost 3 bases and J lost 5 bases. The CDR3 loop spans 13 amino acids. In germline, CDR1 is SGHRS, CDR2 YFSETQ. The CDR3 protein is CASSWPGQNEQYF. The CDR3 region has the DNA TGCGCCAGCAGCTGGCCGGGACAGAACGAGCAGTACTTC.

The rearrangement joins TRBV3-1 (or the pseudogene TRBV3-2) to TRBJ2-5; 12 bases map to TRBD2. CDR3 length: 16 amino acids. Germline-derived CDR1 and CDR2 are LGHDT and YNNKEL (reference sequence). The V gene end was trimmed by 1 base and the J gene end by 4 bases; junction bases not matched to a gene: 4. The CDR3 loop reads CASSQATSGRSETQYF. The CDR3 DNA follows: TGTGCCAGCAGCCAAGCGACTAGCGGGAGATCAGAGACCCAGTACTTC.

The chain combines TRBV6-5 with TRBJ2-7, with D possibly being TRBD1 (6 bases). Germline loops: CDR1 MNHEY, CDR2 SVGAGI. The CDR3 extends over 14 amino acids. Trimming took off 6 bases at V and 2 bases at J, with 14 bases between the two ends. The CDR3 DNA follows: TGTGCCAGCAGCCTTTGGACAGACACCTACGAGCAGTACTTC. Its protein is CASSLWTDTYEQYF.

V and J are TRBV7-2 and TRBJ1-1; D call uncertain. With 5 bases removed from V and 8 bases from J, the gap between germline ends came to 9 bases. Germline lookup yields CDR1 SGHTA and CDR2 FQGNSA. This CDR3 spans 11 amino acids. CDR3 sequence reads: CASSPKREAFF. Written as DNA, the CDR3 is TGTGCCAGCAGCCCTAAACGGGAAGCTTTCTTT.

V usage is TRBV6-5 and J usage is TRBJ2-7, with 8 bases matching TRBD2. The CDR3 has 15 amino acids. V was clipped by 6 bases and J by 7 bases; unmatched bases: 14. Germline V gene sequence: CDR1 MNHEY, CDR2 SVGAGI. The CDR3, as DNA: TGTGCCAGCAGCCCATCCCCCGCGGGAGGTAGGGAGCAGTACTTC. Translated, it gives CASSPSPAGGREQYF.

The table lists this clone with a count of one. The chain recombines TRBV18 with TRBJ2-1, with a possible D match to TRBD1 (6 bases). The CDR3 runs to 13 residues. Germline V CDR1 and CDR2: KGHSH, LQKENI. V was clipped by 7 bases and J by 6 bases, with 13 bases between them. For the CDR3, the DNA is TGTGCCAGCTTTCGGGACACAATCAATGAGCAGTTCTTC. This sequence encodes CASFRDTINEQFF.

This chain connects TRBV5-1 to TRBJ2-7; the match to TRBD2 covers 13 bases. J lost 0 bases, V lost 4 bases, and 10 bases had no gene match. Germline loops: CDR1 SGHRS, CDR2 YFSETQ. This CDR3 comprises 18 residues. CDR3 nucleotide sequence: TGCGCCAGCAGCCAGGGACTAGCGGGGCTTCTGAGCTCCTACGAGCAGTACTTC. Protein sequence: CASSQGLAGLLSSYEQYF. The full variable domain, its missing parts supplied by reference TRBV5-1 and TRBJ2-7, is KAGVTQTPRYLIKTRGQQVTLSCSPISGHRSVSWYQQTPGQGLQFLFEYFSETQRNKGNFPGRFSGRQFSNSRSEMNVSTLELGDSALYLCASSQGLAGLLSSYEQYFGPGTRLTVT.